The sequence of this T cell receptor (beta chain) was determined in a study of blood T cells in healthy people across ages. For the second PCR, which ran for about 6 to 11 cycles, a sample-barcoded 5' primer and a J-beta primer mix were used. From the 5' RACE reads, TCRdb called clonotypes with MiXCR, one entry per CDR3 protein. The top ten clones hold approximately 20% of a sample with approximately 1,000,000 distinct CDR3 sequences, 45% of them seen once. The CDR3 consists of 17 residues. The germline V gene encodes CDR1 SEHNR and CDR2 FQNEAQ (reference sequence). Approximately 9.2 milliliters was the volume of peripheral blood drawn from each donor. Notes on this clonotype: At one end, the junction sequence differs from germline, possibly due to a read error.

The TCR sequence derives from a woman in her sixties in good health. The sequenced material came from blood. The rearrangement links TRBV7-9 to TRBJ2-1; TRBD2 is a possible D gene (6 bases). CDR3 region: CANSLFSGDSTYNEQFF. CDR3 in DNA: TGTGCCAACAGCCTATTTTCCGGGGACTCCACCTACAATGAGCAGTTCTTC.